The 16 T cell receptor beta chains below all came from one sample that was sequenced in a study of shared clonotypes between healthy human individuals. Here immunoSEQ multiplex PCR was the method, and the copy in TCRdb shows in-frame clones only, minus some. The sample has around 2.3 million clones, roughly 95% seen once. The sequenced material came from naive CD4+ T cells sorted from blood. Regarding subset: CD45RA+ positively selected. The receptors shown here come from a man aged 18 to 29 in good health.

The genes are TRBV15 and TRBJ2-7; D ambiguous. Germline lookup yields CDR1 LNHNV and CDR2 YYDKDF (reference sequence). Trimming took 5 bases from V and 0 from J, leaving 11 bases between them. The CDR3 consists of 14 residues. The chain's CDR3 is CATSHWPFSYEQYF. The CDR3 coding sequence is TGTGCCACCAGCCACTGGCCATTCTCCTACGAGCAGTACTTC. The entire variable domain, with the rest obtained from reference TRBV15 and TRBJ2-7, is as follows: DAMVIQNPRYQVTQFGKPVTLSCSQTLNHNVMYWYQQKSSQAPKLLFHYYDKDFNNEADTPDNFQSRRPNTSFCFLDIRSPGLGDTAMYLCATSHWPFSYEQYFGPGTRLTVT.

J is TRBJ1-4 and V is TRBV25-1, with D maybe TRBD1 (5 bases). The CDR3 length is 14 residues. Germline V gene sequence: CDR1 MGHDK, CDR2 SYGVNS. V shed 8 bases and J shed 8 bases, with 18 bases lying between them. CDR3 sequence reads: CASGGRGVEEKLFF. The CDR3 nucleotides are TGTGCCAGCGGGGGTCGGGGGGTGGAGGAAAAACTGTTTTTT.

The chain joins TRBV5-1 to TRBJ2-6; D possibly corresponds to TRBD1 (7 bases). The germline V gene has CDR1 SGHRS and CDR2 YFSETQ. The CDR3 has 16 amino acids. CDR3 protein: CATGDPRQGKANVLTF. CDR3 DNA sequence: TGCGCAACGGGGGACCCTCGACAGGGAAAGGCCAACGTCCTGACTTTC.

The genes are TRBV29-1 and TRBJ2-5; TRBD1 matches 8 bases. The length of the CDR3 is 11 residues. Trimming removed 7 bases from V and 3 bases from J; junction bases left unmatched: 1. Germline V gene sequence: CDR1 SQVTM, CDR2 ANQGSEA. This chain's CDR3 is CSGTGKETQYF. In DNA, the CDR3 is TGCAGCGGGACAGGGAAAGAGACCCAGTACTTC.

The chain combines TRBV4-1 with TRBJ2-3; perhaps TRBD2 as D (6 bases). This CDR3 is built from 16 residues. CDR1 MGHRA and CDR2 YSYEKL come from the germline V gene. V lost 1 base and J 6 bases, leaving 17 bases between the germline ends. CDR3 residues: CASSQGLVPLADTQYF. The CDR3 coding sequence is TGCGCCAGCAGCCAAGGACTAGTACCTCTGGCGGATACGCAGTATTTT.

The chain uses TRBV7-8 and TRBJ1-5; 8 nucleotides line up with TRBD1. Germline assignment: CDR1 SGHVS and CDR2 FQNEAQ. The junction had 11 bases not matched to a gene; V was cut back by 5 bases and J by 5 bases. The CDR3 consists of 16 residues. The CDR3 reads CASSIAPGTGYQPQHF. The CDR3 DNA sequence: TGTGCCAGCAGCATTGCCCCCGGGACAGGTTATCAGCCCCAGCATTTT.

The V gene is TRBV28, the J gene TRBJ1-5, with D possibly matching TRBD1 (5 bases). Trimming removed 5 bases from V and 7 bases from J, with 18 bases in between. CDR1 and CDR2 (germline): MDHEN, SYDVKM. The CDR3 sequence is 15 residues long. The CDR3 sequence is CASSPGHLREQPQHF. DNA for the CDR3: TGTGCCAGCAGTCCCGGACACTTAAGGGAGCAGCCCCAGCATTTT.

Written as DNA, the CDR3 is TGTGCCAGCAGCAAGGGACAGGGCGGATCCCAGCAGTACTTC. It is translated as CASSKGQGGSQQYF. This sequence joins TRBV7-9 and TRBJ2-7, with 9 nucleotides matching TRBD1. Unmatched junction bases numbered 10, after V lost 5 bases and J lost 8 bases. This CDR3 comprises 14 residues. Per germline, CDR1 SEHNR and CDR2 FQNEAQ (reference sequence).

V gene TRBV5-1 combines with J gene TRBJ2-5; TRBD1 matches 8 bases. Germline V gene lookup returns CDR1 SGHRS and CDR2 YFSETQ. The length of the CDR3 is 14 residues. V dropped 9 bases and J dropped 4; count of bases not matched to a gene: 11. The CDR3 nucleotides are TGCGCCACCTCGACAGGGGTTGGCCGAGAGACCCAGTACTTC. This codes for CATSTGVGRETQYF.

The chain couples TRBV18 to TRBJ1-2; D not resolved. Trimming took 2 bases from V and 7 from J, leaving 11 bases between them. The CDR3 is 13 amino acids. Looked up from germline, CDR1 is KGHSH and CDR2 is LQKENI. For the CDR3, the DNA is TGTGCCAGCTCACCAGGCGGGGTTGGTGGCTACACCTTC. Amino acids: CASSPGGVGGYTF.

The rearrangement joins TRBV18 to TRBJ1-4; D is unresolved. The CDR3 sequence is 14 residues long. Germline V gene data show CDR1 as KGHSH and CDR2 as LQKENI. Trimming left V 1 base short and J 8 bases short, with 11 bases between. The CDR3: CASSPQGTEEKLFF. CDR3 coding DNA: TGTGCCAGCTCACCACAGGGAACAGAGGAAAAACTGTTTTTT.

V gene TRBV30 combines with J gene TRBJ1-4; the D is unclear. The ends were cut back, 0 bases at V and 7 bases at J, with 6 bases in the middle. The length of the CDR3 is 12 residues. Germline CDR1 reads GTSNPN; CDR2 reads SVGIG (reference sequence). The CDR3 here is CAWSVKSEKLFF. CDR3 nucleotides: TGTGCCTGGAGTGTAAAGAGTGAAAAACTGTTTTTT.

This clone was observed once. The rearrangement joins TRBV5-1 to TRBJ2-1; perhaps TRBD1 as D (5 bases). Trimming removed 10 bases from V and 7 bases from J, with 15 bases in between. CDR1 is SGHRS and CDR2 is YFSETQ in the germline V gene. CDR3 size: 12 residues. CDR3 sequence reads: CASIGEGNEQFF. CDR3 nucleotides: TGCGCCTCAATAGGGGAAGGTAATGAGCAGTTCTTC.

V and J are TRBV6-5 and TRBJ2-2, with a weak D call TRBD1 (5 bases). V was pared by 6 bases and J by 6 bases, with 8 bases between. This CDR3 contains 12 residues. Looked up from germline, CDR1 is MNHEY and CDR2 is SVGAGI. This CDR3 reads CASSRVSGELFF. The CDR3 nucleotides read TGTGCCAGCAGCAGGGTGTCCGGGGAGCTGTTTTTT.

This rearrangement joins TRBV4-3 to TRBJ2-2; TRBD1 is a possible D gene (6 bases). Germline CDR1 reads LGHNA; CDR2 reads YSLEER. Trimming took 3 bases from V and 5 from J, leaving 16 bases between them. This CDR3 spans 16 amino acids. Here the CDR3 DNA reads TGCGCCAGCAGCCAGATTCCGGGACACAAAACCGGGGAGCTGTTTTTT. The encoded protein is CASSQIPGHKTGELFF.

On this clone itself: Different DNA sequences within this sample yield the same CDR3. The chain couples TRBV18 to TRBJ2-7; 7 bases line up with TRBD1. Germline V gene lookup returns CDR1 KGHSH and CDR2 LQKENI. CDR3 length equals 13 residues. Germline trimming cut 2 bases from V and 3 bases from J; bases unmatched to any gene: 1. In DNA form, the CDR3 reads TGTGCCAGCTCACCAGGGACAGACTACGAGCAGTACTTC. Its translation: CASSPGTDYEQYF.